The clone carrying this TCR beta chain was recorded many times. Germline V CDR1 and CDR2: MNHNS, SASEGT. V was clipped by 6 bases and J by 3 bases, with 15 bases between them. The CDR3 has 14 residues. The data were obtained in a study of patients with pleural tuberculosis. MiXCR, applied by TCRdb to the reads, yields one record per CDR3 protein. The sample has around 54,000 distinct CDR3 sequences; less than 8% are singletons. The V gene is TRBV6-1, the J gene TRBJ2-7; TRBD2 might be the D (6 bases). This sequence originates from a human donor with pleural tuberculosis. In DNA, the CDR3 is TGTGCCAGCAGCACGTCGACTAGTAGCTACGAGCAGTACTTC. Translation: CASSTSTSSYEQYF.